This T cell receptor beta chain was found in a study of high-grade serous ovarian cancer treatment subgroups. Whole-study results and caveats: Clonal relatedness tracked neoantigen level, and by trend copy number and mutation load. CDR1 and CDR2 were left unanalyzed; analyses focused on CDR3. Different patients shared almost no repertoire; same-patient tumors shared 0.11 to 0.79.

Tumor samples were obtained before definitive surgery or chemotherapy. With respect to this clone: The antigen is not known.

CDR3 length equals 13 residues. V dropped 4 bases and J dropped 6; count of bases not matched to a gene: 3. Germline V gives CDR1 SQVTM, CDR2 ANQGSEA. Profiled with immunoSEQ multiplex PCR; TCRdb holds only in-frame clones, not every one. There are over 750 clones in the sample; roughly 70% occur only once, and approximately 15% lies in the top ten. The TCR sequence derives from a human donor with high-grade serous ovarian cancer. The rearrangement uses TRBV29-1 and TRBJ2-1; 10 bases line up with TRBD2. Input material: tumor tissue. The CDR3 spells CSVGASGSNEQFF. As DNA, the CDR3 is TGCAGCGTTGGGGCTAGCGGGAGCAATGAGCAGTTCTTC.